This T cell receptor beta chain was identified in a study of vaccination effects on CD4 cells after COVID-19. For the study at large: Either the mRNA-1273 or the BNT162b2 vaccine was given to participants as two doses.

Concerning this clone itself: Its antigen is still unknown.

Profiled with immunoSEQ multiplex PCR; TCRdb holds only in-frame clones, not every one. The table has fewer than 85,000 clones, 78% seen once. Per the germline V gene, CDR1 is SGHRS and CDR2 is YFSETQ. The CDR3 has 17 amino acids. Trimming cost V 4 bases and J 0 bases, with 14 bases left between them. Expansion with viral peptide pools was applied to antigen-specific CD4+ T cells by the ViraFEST assay prior to sequencing. Scientists isolated CD4+ T cells after a roughly nine-day culture period ended. The vaccine recipients had no prior SARS-CoV-2 infection, with negative nucleocapsid antibodies. This rearrangement joins TRBV5-1 to TRBJ2-6; possibly TRBD2 for D (6 bases). This receptor was identified in a human donor who received a COVID-19 vaccine. This specimen consisted of CD4+ T cells from PBMCs cultured with SARS-CoV-2 spike peptides, obtained before COVID-19 vaccination. The CDR3 nucleotides are TGCGCCAGCAGCCCCGACGGGGGAGACTCTGGGGCCAACGTCCTGACTTTC. As protein: CASSPDGGDSGANVLTF.